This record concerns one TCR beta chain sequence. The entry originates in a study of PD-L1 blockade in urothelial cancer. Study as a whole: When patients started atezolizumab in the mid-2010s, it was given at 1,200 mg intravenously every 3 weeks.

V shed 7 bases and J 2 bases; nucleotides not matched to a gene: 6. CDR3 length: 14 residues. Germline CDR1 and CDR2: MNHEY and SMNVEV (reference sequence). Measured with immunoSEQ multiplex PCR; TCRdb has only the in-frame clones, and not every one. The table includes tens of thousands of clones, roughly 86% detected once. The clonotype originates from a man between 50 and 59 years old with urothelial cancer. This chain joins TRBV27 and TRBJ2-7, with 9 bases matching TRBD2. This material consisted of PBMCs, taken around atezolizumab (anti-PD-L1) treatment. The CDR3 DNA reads TGTGCCAGCAAATTAGCGGGGGCCGCCTACGAGCAGTACTTC. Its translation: CASKLAGAAYEQYF.